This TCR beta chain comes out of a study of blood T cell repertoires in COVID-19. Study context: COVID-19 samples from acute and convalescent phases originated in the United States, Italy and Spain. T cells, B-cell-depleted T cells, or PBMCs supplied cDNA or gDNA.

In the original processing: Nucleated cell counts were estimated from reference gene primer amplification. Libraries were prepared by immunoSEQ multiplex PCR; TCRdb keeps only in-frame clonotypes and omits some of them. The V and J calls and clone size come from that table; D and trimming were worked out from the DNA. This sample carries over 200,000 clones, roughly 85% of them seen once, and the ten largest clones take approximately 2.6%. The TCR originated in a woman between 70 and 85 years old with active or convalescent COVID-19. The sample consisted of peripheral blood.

CDR3 nucleotide sequence: TGTGCCACCAGCAACGACCGGGACTACGAGCAGTACTTC. This codes for CATSNDRDYEQYF. The rearrangement uses TRBV15 and TRBJ2-7, with D possibly matching TRBD2 (5 bases). Germline CDR1 reads LNHNV; CDR2 reads YYDKDF (reference sequence). There are 13 residues in the CDR3. The germline V and J ends were trimmed by 4 bases and 3 bases, with 10 bases remaining between them.